The 18 T cell receptor beta chains given below trace back to one sample, sequenced in a study of technical replicates of blood from a handful of donors (dated by TCRdb to about 2017). Libraries came from the immunoSEQ multiplex PCR assay. TCRdb took over this immuneACCESS table, retaining in-frame rearrangements with V and J assigned. Such tables are incomplete; in checked studies, under half of the missing clones stem from an unresolved V gene, and the remainder is unexplained. Within this sample are tens of thousands of clones, with around nine tenths of them counted one time only. Approximately 4% of the sample lies in the top ten. Sample: PBMCs. The receptors originated from a human donor in good health. Some clones in this sample may be carry-over from other donors' samples.

The chain carries TRBV6-1 and TRBJ1-6; D is possibly TRBD1 (6 bases). V lost 6 bases, J lost 7 bases, and 16 bases lay in between. CDR1 MNHNS and CDR2 SASEGT come from the germline V gene. The CDR3 is 15 amino acids. The CDR3: CASSPRDTTNSPLHF. CDR3 DNA: TGTGCCAGCAGCCCCCGGGACACGACGAATTCACCCCTCCACTTT.

Only one count was recorded for this clone. The chain couples TRBV7-8 to TRBJ1-1; 8 bases map to TRBD1. V lost 5 bases, J lost 5 bases, and 7 bases stayed unmatched. Germline V gene lookup returns CDR1 SGHVS and CDR2 FQNEAQ. The CDR3 spans 14 residues. CDR3 DNA sequence: TGTGCCAGCAGCGACCGGACAGGGTGGACTGAAGCTTTCTTT. Protein product: CASSDRTGWTEAFF.

The chain uses TRBV27 and TRBJ2-7; 13 nucleotides line up with TRBD2. Germline-derived CDR1 and CDR2 are MNHEY and SMNVEV (reference sequence). With 7 bases clipped from V and 2 bases from J, the junction kept 11 bases outside the gene matches. The CDR3 covers 17 residues. The CDR3 DNA reads TGTGCCAGCACCTCAGGACTAGCGGGAGAAAAAACCTACGAGCAGTACTTC. Its translation is CASTSGLAGEKTYEQYF.

The gene calls are TRBV5-1 and TRBJ1-4; D is ambiguous. The CDR3 extends over 14 amino acids. V was trimmed by 6 bases and J by 0 bases, leaving 9 bases between them. Germline V gene data show CDR1 as SGHRS and CDR2 as YFSETQ. The CDR3 loop reads CASTDTSTNEKLFF. The CDR3 nucleotides are TGCGCCAGCACAGACACCTCAACTAATGAAAAACTGTTTTTT.

The CDR3 here is CASSFVRERETQYF. The CDR3, as DNA: TGTGCCAGCAGTTTCGTGAGGGAGCGGGAGACCCAGTACTTC. This sequence joins TRBV27 and TRBJ2-5; TRBD2 might be the D (5 bases). Germline V gene data show CDR1 as MNHEY and CDR2 as SMNVEV (reference sequence). V gave up 3 bases and J gave up 5 bases, with 13 bases separating them. The CDR3 extends over 14 amino acids.

The chain couples TRBV7-9 to TRBJ2-7, with TRBD2 identical over 12 bases. V gave up 4 bases and J gave up 0 bases; unmatched junction bases: 10. Looked up from germline, CDR1 is SEHNR and CDR2 is FQNEAQ (reference sequence). The CDR3 covers 18 residues. CDR3 nucleotides: TGTGCCAGCAGCTCGATGCCCACGACTAGCGGGAGCTCCTACGAGCAGTACTTC. Its protein is CASSSMPTTSGSSYEQYF. The variable domain in full, completed from reference TRBV7-9 and TRBJ2-7, reads DTGVSQNPRHKITKRGQNVTFRCDPISEHNRLYWYRQTLGQGPEFLTYFQNEAQLEKSRLLSDRFSAERPKGSFSTLEIQRTEQGDSAMYLCASSSMPTTSGSSYEQYFGPGTRLTVT.

The rearrangement links TRBV5-1 to TRBJ1-4, with TRBD1 matching 8 bases. The CDR3 is 18 amino acids. Germline-derived CDR1 and CDR2 are SGHRS and YFSETQ. Trimming at V came to 2 bases and at J to 4 bases, leaving 13 bases not matched to a gene. The DNA of the CDR3 is TGCGCCAGCAGCTTCGGGTCCAGCAGGGGGCCGGTTAATGAAAAACTGTTTTTT. Its translation is CASSFGSSRGPVNEKLFF.

The chain has TRBV6-5 and TRBJ1-2, with D unresolved. With 2 bases removed from V and 11 bases from J, the gap between germline ends came to 15 bases. The germline V gene has CDR1 MNHEY and CDR2 SVGAGI. This CDR3 comprises 13 residues. Here the CDR3 reads CASSYLPPYRYTF. CDR3 DNA: TGTGCCAGCAGTTACCTCCCCCCCTATCGGTACACCTTC.

V is TRBV6-5 and J is TRBJ2-5; a possible D gene is TRBD2 (5 bases). The CDR3 consists of 13 residues. Germline loops: CDR1 MNHEY, CDR2 SVGAGI. The V gene lost 6 bases and the J gene lost 5 bases, with 13 bases spanning the gap. The CDR3 protein is CASRAVLRETQYF. The CDR3 DNA follows: TGTGCCAGCAGAGCGGTATTACGGGAGACCCAGTACTTC.

The chain carries TRBV7-8 and TRBJ1-2; D may be TRBD1 (5 bases). Trimming removed 5 bases at V and 10 bases at J, with 17 bases between. Germline CDR1 is SGHVS and CDR2 is FQNEAQ. The CDR3 loop spans 13 amino acids. The CDR3 spells CASSLGIQDLYTF. The CDR3 bases are TGTGCCAGCAGCCTAGGGATACAGGACCTCTACACCTTC.

The chain has TRBV5-1 and TRBJ2-2; 11 bases align to TRBD2. Germline values: CDR1 SGHRS, CDR2 YFSETQ. The CDR3 sequence is 15 residues long. J lost 5 bases, V lost 2 bases, and 2 bases had no gene match. The CDR3 nucleotides are TGCGCCAGCAGCTTTCTAGCGGGGGGTACCGGGGAGCTGTTTTTT. It encodes CASSFLAGGTGELFF.

This clone was picked up a small number of times. This chain uses TRBV27 with TRBJ1-1, with unresolved D. CDR3 length equals 16 residues. The V end was cut by 2 bases, the J end by 10 bases, with 23 bases between. CDR1 and CDR2 from the germline V gene are MNHEY and SMNVEV (reference sequence). CDR3 nucleotide sequence: TGTGCCAGCAGTTTACTCGCGGGCGGCCGTAGTGGGAGAGCTTTCTTT. It is translated as CASSLLAGGRSGRAFF.

The chain is built from TRBV28 and TRBJ2-5; 10 bases are a match to TRBD2. V gave up 3 bases and J gave up 5 bases; unmatched junction bases: 12. Germline loops: CDR1 MDHEN, CDR2 SYDVKM. The length of the CDR3 is 17 residues. This CDR3 is CASSFTPSGGAGETQYF. CDR3 coding DNA: TGTGCCAGCAGTTTTACCCCGAGCGGGGGGGCCGGGGAGACCCAGTACTTC.

This chain uses TRBV2 with TRBJ1-1; D possibly corresponds to TRBD1 (5 bases). CDR3 length equals 12 residues. CDR1 and CDR2 (germline): SNHLY, FYNNEI. CDR3 DNA sequence: TGTGCTCTCAGGGCTAAGATGACTGAAGCTTTCTTT. Its protein product is CALRAKMTEAFF.

J is TRBJ2-1 and V is TRBV15, with 10 bases lining up with TRBD1. The CDR3 has 14 residues. The V gene end was trimmed by 1 base and the J gene end by 6 bases; junction bases not matched to a gene: 0. Germline V gene sequence: CDR1 LNHNV, CDR2 YYDKDF (reference sequence). For the CDR3, the DNA is TGTGCCACCAGCAGAGGGACAGGGGGCAATGAGCAGTTCTTC. Amino acid sequence: CATSRGTGGNEQFF.

The chain has TRBV15 and TRBJ1-2; D unresolved. CDR1 LNHNV and CDR2 YYDKDF come from the germline V gene (reference sequence). The CDR3 spans 16 residues. V lost 0 bases and J lost 0, with 11 bases in between. The CDR3 bases are TGTGCCACCAGCAGAGAAGGCGGATTAGCTAACTATGGCTACACCTTC. This sequence encodes CATSREGGLANYGYTF.

The chain is built from TRBV4-3 and TRBJ2-7, with TRBD1 matching over 8 bases. This CDR3 has 15 residues. After removal of 4 bases from V and 4 bases from J, the junction contained 9 bases not matched to a gene. Looked up from germline, CDR1 is LGHNA and CDR2 is YSLEER. CDR3 residues: CASSPDRAGGYEQYF. DNA for the CDR3: TGCGCCAGCAGCCCGGACAGGGCTGGGGGATACGAGCAGTACTTC.

The rearrangement joins TRBV5-5 to TRBJ1-3; 7 positions agree with TRBD1. Germline V gene data show CDR1 as SGHKS and CDR2 as YYEKEE (reference sequence). Trimming cost V 5 bases and J 0 bases; bases outside gene matches: 5. The CDR3 spans 15 residues. The CDR3 coding sequence is TGTGCCAGCAGTGAGACAGGGAACTCTGGAAACACCATATATTTT. Translated, it gives CASSETGNSGNTIYF. Using reference TRBV5-5 and TRBJ1-3 for the parts outside the CDR3, the full variable domain is DAGVTQSPTHLIKTRGQQVTLRCSPISGHKSVSWYQQVLGQGPQFIFQYYEKEERGRGNFPDRFSARQFPNYSSELNVNALLLGDSALYLCASSETGNSGNTIYFGEGSWLTVV.